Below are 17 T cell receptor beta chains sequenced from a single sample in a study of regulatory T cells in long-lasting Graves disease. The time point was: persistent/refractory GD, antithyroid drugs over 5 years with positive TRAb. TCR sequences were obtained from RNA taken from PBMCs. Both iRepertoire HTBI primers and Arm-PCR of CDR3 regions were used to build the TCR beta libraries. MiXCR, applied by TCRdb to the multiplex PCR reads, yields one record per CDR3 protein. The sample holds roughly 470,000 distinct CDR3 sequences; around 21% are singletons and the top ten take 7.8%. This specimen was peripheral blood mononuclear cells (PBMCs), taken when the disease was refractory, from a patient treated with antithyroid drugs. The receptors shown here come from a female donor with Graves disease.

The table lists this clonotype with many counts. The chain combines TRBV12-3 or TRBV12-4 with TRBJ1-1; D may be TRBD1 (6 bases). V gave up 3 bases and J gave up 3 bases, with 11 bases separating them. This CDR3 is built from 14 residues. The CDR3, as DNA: TGTGCCAGCAGTTTCCAAGCAGGGGACACTGAAGCTTTCTTT. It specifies CASSFQAGDTEAFF.

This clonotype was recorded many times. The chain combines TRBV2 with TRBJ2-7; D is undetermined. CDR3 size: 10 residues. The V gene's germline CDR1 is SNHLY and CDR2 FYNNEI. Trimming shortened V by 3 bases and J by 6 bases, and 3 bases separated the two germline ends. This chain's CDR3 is CASSELEQYF. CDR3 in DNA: TGTGCCAGCAGTGAGCTCGAGCAGTACTTC. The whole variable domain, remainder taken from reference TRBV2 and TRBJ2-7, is EPEVTQTPSHQVTQMGQEVILRCVPISNHLYFYWYRQILGQKVEFLVSFYNNEISEKSEIFDDQFSVERPDGSNFTLKIRSTKLEDSAMYFCASSELEQYFGPGTRLTVT.

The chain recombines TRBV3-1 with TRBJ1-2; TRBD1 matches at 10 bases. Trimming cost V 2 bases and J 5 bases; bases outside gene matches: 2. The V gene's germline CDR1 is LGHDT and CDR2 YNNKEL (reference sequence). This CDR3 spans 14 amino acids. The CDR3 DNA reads TGTGCCAGCAGCCAACCGGGACAGGGGTATGGCTACACCTTC. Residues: CASSQPGQGYGYTF.

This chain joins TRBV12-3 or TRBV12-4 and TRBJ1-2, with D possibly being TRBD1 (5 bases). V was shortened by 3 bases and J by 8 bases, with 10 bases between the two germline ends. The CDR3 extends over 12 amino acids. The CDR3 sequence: CASSFSGFGYTF. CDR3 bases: TGTGCCAGCAGTTTTTCAGGGTTCGGCTACACCTTC.

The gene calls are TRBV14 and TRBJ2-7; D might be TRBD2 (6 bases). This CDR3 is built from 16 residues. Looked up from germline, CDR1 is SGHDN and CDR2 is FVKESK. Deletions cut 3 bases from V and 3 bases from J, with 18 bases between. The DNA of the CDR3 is TGTGCCAGCAGCCATTCACTAGCAGGAGGCTACTACGAGCAGTACTTC. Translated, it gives CASSHSLAGGYYEQYF.

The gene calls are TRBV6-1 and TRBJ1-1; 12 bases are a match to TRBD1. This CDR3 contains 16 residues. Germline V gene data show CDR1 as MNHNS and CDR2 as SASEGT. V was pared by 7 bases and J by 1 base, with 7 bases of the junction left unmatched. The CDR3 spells CASTPGQGAWNTEAFF. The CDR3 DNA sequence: TGTGCCAGCACCCCGGGACAGGGGGCGTGGAACACTGAAGCTTTCTTT.

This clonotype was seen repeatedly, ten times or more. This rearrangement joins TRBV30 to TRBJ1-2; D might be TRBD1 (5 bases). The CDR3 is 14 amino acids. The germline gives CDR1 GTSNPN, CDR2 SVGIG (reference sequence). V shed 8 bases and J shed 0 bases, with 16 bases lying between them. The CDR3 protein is CAGTEGIPNYGYTF. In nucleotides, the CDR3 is TGTGCCGGGACCGAGGGGATCCCTAACTATGGCTACACCTTC.

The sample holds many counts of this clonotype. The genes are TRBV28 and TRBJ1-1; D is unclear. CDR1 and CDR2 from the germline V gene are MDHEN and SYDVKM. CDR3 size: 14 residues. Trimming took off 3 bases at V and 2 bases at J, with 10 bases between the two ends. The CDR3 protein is CASSFRPANTEAFF. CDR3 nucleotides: TGTGCCAGCAGTTTTCGGCCAGCTAACACTGAAGCTTTCTTT.

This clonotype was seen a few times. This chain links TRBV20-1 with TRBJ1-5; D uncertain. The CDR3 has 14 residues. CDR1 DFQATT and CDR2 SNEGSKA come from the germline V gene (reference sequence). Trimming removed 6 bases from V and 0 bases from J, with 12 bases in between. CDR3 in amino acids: CSAMGRVSNQPQHF. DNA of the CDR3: TGCAGTGCAATGGGGAGGGTTAGCAATCAGCCCCAGCATTTT.

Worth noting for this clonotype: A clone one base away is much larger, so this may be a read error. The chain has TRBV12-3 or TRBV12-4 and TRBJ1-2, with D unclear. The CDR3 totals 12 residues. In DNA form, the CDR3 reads TGTGGCAGCAGTTTAACGGGCTACAGCTACACCTTC. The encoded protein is CGSSLTGYSYTF.

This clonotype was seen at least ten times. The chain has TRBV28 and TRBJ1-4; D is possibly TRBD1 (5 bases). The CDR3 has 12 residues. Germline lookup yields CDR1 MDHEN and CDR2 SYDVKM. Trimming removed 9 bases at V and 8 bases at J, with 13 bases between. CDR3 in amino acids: CASQGGQEKLFF. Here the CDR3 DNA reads TGTGCCAGTCAGGGAGGCCAAGAAAAACTGTTTTTT.

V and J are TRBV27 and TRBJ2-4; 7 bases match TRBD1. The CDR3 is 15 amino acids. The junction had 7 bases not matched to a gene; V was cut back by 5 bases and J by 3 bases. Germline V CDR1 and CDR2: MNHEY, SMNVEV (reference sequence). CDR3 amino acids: CASSALGTVKNIQYF. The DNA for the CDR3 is TGTGCCAGCAGTGCCCTCGGGACAGTCAAAAACATTCAGTACTTC.

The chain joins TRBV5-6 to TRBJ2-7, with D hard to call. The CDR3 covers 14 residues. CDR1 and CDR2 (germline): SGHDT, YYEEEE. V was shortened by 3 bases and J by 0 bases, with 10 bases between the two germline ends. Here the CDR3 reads CASSSTDSSYEQYF. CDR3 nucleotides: TGTGCCAGCAGCTCGACTGATTCCTCCTACGAGCAGTACTTC.

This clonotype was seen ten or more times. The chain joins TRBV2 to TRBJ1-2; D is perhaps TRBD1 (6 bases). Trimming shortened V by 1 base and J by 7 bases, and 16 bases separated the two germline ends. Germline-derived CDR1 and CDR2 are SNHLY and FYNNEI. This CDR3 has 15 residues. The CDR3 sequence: CASSEVGGYRRGYTF. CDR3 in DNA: TGTGCCAGCAGTGAAGTGGGGGGCTACCGCCGTGGCTACACCTTC.

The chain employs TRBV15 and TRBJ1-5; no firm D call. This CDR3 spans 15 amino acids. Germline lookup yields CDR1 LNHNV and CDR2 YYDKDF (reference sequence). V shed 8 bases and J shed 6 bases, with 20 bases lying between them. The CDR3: CATSFSSGRTQPQHF. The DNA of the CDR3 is TGTGCCACCTCTTTTTCTAGTGGTCGAACTCAGCCCCAGCATTTT.

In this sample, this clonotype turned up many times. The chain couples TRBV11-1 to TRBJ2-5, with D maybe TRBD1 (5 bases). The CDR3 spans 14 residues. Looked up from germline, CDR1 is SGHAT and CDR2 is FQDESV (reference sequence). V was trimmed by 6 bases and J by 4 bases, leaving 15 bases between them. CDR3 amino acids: CASRPPGLGETQYF. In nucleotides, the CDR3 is TGTGCCAGCAGGCCCCCAGGGTTGGGAGAGACCCAGTACTTC.

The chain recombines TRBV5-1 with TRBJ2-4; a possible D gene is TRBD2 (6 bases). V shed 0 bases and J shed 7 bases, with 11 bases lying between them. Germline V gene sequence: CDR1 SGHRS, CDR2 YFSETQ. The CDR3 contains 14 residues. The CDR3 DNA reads TGCGCCAGCAGCTTGGGCGGGGTCGGGAACATTCAGTACTTC. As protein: CASSLGGVGNIQYF.